Each of the 16 T cell receptor beta chains below was sequenced from the same sample in a study of T cell responses to AZD1222 COVID-19 vaccine. Profiled with immunoSEQ multiplex PCR; TCRdb holds only in-frame clones, not every one. The repertoire holds about 130,000 clones, with 85% as singletons. This specimen was peripheral blood, taken 28 days after the second AZD1222 dose. The origin of the receptors is an adult who received the AZD1222 COVID-19 vaccine.

The chain links TRBV28 to TRBJ2-5; D is possibly TRBD2 (7 bases). The germline V gene encodes CDR1 MDHEN and CDR2 SYDVKM. The CDR3 is 14 residues long. Trimming stripped 5 bases from V and 5 bases from J, with 15 bases between. In DNA form, the CDR3 reads TGTGCCAGCAGTACCGGAGGGGGGGCGGAGACCCAGTACTTC. Protein product: CASSTGGGAETQYF.

CDR3: CASSYLADPPSEQYF. CDR3 bases: TGTGCCAGCAGTTACCTCGCAGACCCCCCGAGCGAGCAGTACTTC. The chain joins TRBV6-5 to TRBJ2-7; D is uncertain. CDR1 is MNHEY, CDR2 SVGAGI, per germline. Trimming took off 2 bases at V and 6 bases at J, with 17 bases between the two ends. The CDR3 loop spans 15 amino acids.

This clone was detected a few times. The chain uses TRBV7-9 and TRBJ1-1; 8 bases agree with TRBD1. CDR1 is SEHNR and CDR2 is FQNEAQ in the germline V gene (reference sequence). The CDR3 loop spans 14 amino acids. Losses at the gene ends were 4 bases for V and 6 bases for J; bases not matched to a gene: 7. In DNA, the CDR3 is TGTGCCAGCAGCTCCCTCAGGGGGCAGTCTGAAGCTTTCTTT. This encodes CASSSLRGQSEAFF. Together with reference TRBV7-9 and TRBJ1-1, the CDR3 gives the full variable domain: DTGVSQNPRHKITKRGQNVTFRCDPISEHNRLYWYRQTLGQGPEFLTYFQNEAQLEKSRLLSDRFSAERPKGSFSTLEIQRTEQGDSAMYLCASSSLRGQSEAFFGQGTRLTVV.

Worth noting for this clone: The same CDR3 is also encoded by other DNA sequences in this sample. The chain has TRBV28 and TRBJ2-7, with no clear D. The V gene lost 1 base and the J gene lost 3 bases, with 1 base spanning the gap. The CDR3 has 11 amino acids. Germline CDR1 reads MDHEN; CDR2 reads SYDVKM. The CDR3 sequence is CASSLYYEQYF. The CDR3 nucleotides read TGTGCCAGCAGTTTATACTACGAGCAGTACTTC.

The chain couples TRBV7-6 to TRBJ1-4; D is unclear. V shed 3 bases and J shed 0 bases, with 11 bases lying between them. The germline V gene encodes CDR1 SGHVS and CDR2 FNYEAQ. The CDR3 has 16 residues. CDR3 DNA: TGTGCCAGCAGCTTGAGAGTGGGGACAACTAATGAAAAACTGTTTTTT. It yields the protein CASSLRVGTTNEKLFF.

The chain recombines TRBV12-5 with TRBJ1-6; D is perhaps TRBD1 (5 bases). The CDR3 is 13 residues long. The V gene's germline CDR1 is LGHNT and CDR2 FRNRAP. The germline V and J ends were trimmed by 11 bases and 5 bases, with 13 bases remaining between them. The CDR3 nucleotides read TGTGCTTCCGGACGGGACGATAATTCACCCCTCCACTTT. It yields the protein CASGRDDNSPLHF.

The chain combines TRBV5-1 with TRBJ2-2; either TRBD1 or TRBD2 may supply D (5 bases each). There are 13 residues in the CDR3. V was pared by 4 bases and J by 9 bases, with 13 bases between. Germline CDR1 reads SGHRS; CDR2 reads YFSETQ. CDR3 sequence reads: CASSVGDRRELFF. The CDR3 DNA reads TGCGCCAGCAGCGTTGGGGACCGGCGGGAGCTGTTTTTT.

The rearrangement uses TRBV3-1 (or the pseudogene TRBV3-2) and TRBJ1-2; 10 bases fit TRBD1. Trimming took 0 bases from V and 7 from J; bases not matched to a gene: 5. CDR1 and CDR2 from the germline V gene are LGHDT and YNNKEL (reference sequence). There are 15 residues in the CDR3. CDR3 bases: TGTGCCAGCAGCCAAGATGGGACAGGGGTACCTGGCTACACCTTC. Translation: CASSQDGTGVPGYTF.

This chain connects TRBV6-5 to TRBJ1-2, with TRBD1 as a possible D gene (5 bases). Trimming took 0 bases from V and 8 from J, leaving 10 bases between them. The length of the CDR3 is 13 residues. The germline V gene encodes CDR1 MNHEY and CDR2 SVGAGI. DNA of the CDR3: TGTGCCAGCAGTTACTCCCCAGGGTCAGGCTACACCTTC. Its translation is CASSYSPGSGYTF.

The sample holds a few counts of this clone. The chain employs TRBV13 and TRBJ2-2; the D gene is possibly TRBD2 (6 bases). Between the trimmed V and J ends, which lost 1 base and 6 bases, there was a span of 12 bases. The CDR3 consists of 15 residues. The germline V gene has CDR1 PRHDT and CDR2 FYEKMQ (reference sequence). The CDR3 loop is CASSLEGGEPGELFF. DNA of the CDR3: TGTGCCAGCAGCTTAGAGGGCGGGGAGCCCGGGGAGCTGTTTTTT.

This clone came up once. This chain joins TRBV30 and TRBJ1-4, with a possible D match to TRBD1 (5 bases). The V end was cut by 3 bases, the J end by 4 bases, with 15 bases between. This CDR3 has 15 residues. Germline CDR1 GTSNPN, CDR2 SVGIG (reference sequence). CDR3: CAWRGGRDGNEKLFF. In nucleotides, the CDR3 is TGTGCCTGGAGGGGTGGCAGGGATGGTAATGAAAAACTGTTTTTT.

This clone was seen once. This rearrangement joins TRBV27 to TRBJ1-5, with TRBD1 matching over 7 bases. This CDR3 spans 17 amino acids. Trimming removed 1 base from V and 4 bases from J; junction bases left unmatched: 10. Per the germline V gene, CDR1 is MNHEY and CDR2 is SMNVEV (reference sequence). The CDR3 nucleotides read TGTGCCAGCAGTTTATTAGTTGGGGGACAGCGGAATCAGCCCCAGCATTTT. Amino acids: CASSLLVGGQRNQPQHF.

This chain uses TRBV6-5 with TRBJ2-7; the match to TRBD1 covers 11 bases. Germline V CDR1 and CDR2: MNHEY, SVGAGI. The V gene end was trimmed by 5 bases and the J gene end by 4 bases; junction bases not matched to a gene: 7. This CDR3 has 15 residues. The CDR3 protein is CASSKPGQGVYEQYF. CDR3 nucleotides: TGTGCCAGCAGTAAACCGGGACAGGGGGTATACGAGCAGTACTTC.

On this clone: Other DNA sequences in the sample encode the same CDR3. CDR3 in amino acids: CASSLGRGGDTGELFF. CDR3 sequence (DNA): TGTGCCAGCAGTTTAGGGCGGGGGGGCGACACCGGGGAGCTGTTTTTT. The chain uses TRBV27 and TRBJ2-2, with 9 bases lining up with TRBD2. The CDR3 loop spans 16 amino acids. The germline V gene encodes CDR1 MNHEY and CDR2 SMNVEV (reference sequence). V lost 2 bases, J lost 3 bases, and 4 bases stayed unmatched.

The V call is TRBV15, the J call TRBJ2-7, with 8 nucleotides matching TRBD1. The V and J ends lost 8 bases and 0 bases, in that order; junction bases with no gene match: 6. CDR3 length equals 14 residues. Germline CDR1 is LNHNV and CDR2 is YYDKDF (reference sequence). The CDR3 DNA sequence: TGTGCCACCCAAAGGGACAGGAGCTCCTACGAGCAGTACTTC. Its protein is CATQRDRSSYEQYF. Drawing the rest from reference TRBV15 and TRBJ2-7, the complete variable domain is DAMVIQNPRYQVTQFGKPVTLSCSQTLNHNVMYWYQQKSSQAPKLLFHYYDKDFNNEADTPDNFQSRRPNTSFCFLDIRSPGLGDTAMYLCATQRDRSSYEQYFGPGTRLTVT.

V usage is TRBV2 and J usage is TRBJ1-4; D perhaps matches TRBD1 (6 bases). From germline, CDR1 is SNHLY and CDR2 FYNNEI. The CDR3 is 14 residues long. V was trimmed by 5 bases and J by 7 bases, leaving 14 bases between them. CDR3 nucleotides: TGTGCCAGCAGTCCAGGGGCGGGGGTTGAAAAACTGTTTTTT. Encoded protein: CASSPGAGVEKLFF.